One sample yielded the 5 T cell receptor beta chains listed below, sequenced in a study of T cell clonality in common variable immunodeficiency. Produced via immunoSEQ multiplex PCR; TCRdb's table is partial and in-frame only. The data list 45,000 to 70,000 clones, none observed once; about 5.7% falls to the top ten. The sequencing input was peripheral blood mononuclear cells. Every receptor here comes from a person aged 18 to 75 in good health.

This clone occurred many times. The read gets to within 3 residues of the CDR3 end, and the germline J gene fills in the rest. The chain recombines TRBV29-1 with TRBJ2-1, with D maybe TRBD1 (6 bases). The V end lost 7 bases, the J end lost 2 bases, and 15 bases lay between the germline ends. The germline CDR1 and CDR2 sequences are SQVTM and ANQGSEA. The CDR3 is 14 amino acids. CDR3: CSADGRDTYNEQFF. CDR3 bases read: TGCAGCGCCGATGGCCGGGACACCTACAATGAG.

This clone showed up just a few times. The read gets to within 3 residues of the CDR3 end, and the germline J gene fills in the rest. V and J are TRBV11-3 and TRBJ2-1; 7 bases are shared with TRBD1. The CDR3 contains 14 residues. Looked up from germline, CDR1 is SGHNT and CDR2 is YENEEA. Trimming removed 5 bases from V and 6 bases from J; junction bases left unmatched: 7. CDR3 DNA, as far as it was read: TGTGCCAGCAGCGGCGACAGGGAAGGCAATGAG. Translated: CASSGDREGNE. The complete CDR3 sequence is CASSGDREGNEQFF.

This clone was observed at least ten times. The observed sequence ends 3 residues before the CDR3 terminus, with the missing tail filled in from the germline J gene. The V gene is TRBV20-1, the J gene TRBJ1-4; weak D call: TRBD1 (5 bases). With 5 bases removed from V and 8 bases from J, the gap between germline ends came to 21 bases. The germline V gene encodes CDR1 DFQATT and CDR2 SNEGSKA (reference sequence). The CDR3 runs 15 residues. CDR3 DNA, as far as it was read: TGCAGTGCTTTCCACCATGGGGGGAGTTGGGAAAAA. This gives the protein CSAFHHGGSWEK. The CDR3, in full, reads CSAFHHGGSWEKLFF.

This clone was detected many times. Read sequence stops 3 residues before the CDR3 end, and the germline J gene provides the missing end. The chain uses TRBV7-2 and TRBJ2-1; D is uncertain. CDR1 is SGHTA and CDR2 is FQGNSA in the germline V gene. The CDR3 is made up of 14 amino acids. Trimming shortened V by 1 base and J by 3 bases, and 7 bases separated the two germline ends. CDR3: CASSLGADYNEQFF. Incomplete CDR3 DNA: TGTGCCAGCAGCTTAGGGGCAGACTACAATGAG. Full variable domain (missing parts from reference TRBV7-2 and TRBJ2-1): GAGVSQSPSNKVTEKGKDVELRCDPISGHTALYWYRQSLGQGLEFLIYFQGNSAPDKSGLPSDRFSAERTGGSVSTLTIQRTQQEDSAVYLCASSLGADYNEQFFGPGTRLTVL.

This clone has ten or more counts. The read gets to within 3 residues of the CDR3 end, and the germline J gene fills in the rest. V and J are TRBV5-1 and TRBJ2-4; 9 nucleotides agree with TRBD1. This CDR3 spans 15 amino acids. From germline, CDR1 is SGHRS and CDR2 YFSETQ. V lost 1 base and J lost 9; bases outside the gene matches: 8. CDR3 protein: CASSLRYRGQGIQYF. The CDR3 DNA, read in part, is TGCGCCAGCAGCTTGAGGTACAGGGGGCAAGGCATT.